This T cell receptor (beta chain) was retrieved from a study of T cell responses to AZD1222 COVID-19 vaccine. The CDR3 is 12 residues long. The germline CDR1 and CDR2 sequences are DFQATT and SNEGSKA (reference sequence). V lost 6 bases, J lost 5 bases, and 13 bases lay in between. The repertoire was sequenced with immunoSEQ multiplex PCR; TCRdb's copy has only in-frame clones and lacks some. The sample has over 150,000 clones; 90% to 95% are singletons. The TCR was taken from an adult who received the MenACWY meningococcal vaccine as a control. The rearrangement uses TRBV20-1 and TRBJ1-1; D might be TRBD1 (5 bases). The sequencing here drew on peripheral blood, taken 28 days after the second dose of the MenACWY control vaccine. This chain's CDR3 is CSASGGSTEAFF. The CDR3 coding sequence is TGCAGTGCCAGTGGGGGTAGTACTGAAGCTTTCTTT.